This T cell receptor beta chain derives from a study of beta chain features in type 1 diabetes. Overall study findings and caveats: Naive, central memory and regulatory TCRB repertoires appeared more similar among patients than healthy donors. Researchers report that Type 1 diabetes patients had moderately but significantly shorter TCRB CDR3s across all four CD4+ subsets. Overrepresentation of cells with high TCR expression could result from cDNA sequencing.

cDNA synthesis used the whole RNA isolate, giving expressed TCRB sequences. Measured with immunoSEQ multiplex PCR; TCRdb has only the in-frame clones, and not every one. This table has more than 55,000 clones, around 50% appearing once. Note on this clone: Antigen: not known.

The CDR3 is 14 residues long. Trimming pared 4 bases from V and 1 base from J, leaving 10 bases between. Germline assignment: CDR1 MDHEN and CDR2 SYDVKM. The clonotype comes from a woman in her forties with type 1 diabetes. The V and J genes are TRBV28 and TRBJ1-1; the D is unclear. Sequenced material: Tregs from blood. Here the CDR3 DNA reads TGTGCCAGCAGTTGGGCTGCGGGGAACACTGAAGCTTTCTTT. Protein: CASSWAAGNTEAFF.